Included here is one TCR beta chain sequence, with context. The antigen is undetermined. Sequencing was performed with immunoSEQ multiplex PCR; in TCRdb, only in-frame clones are kept and a portion is missing. Of 9,500 to 13,000 clones detected, roughly 70% appear once; the ten largest clones hold over 30%. This specimen comes from a study of OX40 agonist ivuxolimab in advanced cancers. Whole-study context: Clinicians treated patients with ivuxolimab, an agonistic anti-OX40 (CD134) antibody.

The CDR3 has 13 residues. Per germline, CDR1 GTSNPN and CDR2 SVGIG (reference sequence). V was cut by 2 bases and J by 9 bases, with 14 bases left in between. Study-wide points: The study did not work out the antigen specificity of the expanded peripheral T cells. On average, CD8+ T cells showed a greater number of expanded clones than CD4+.

This TCR was sampled from an adult with an advanced solid tumor such as melanoma, head and neck, liver or kidney cancer. The sample was CD4+ or CD8+ T cells sorted from blood, taken in a trial of the OX40 agonist ivuxolimab. The chain combines TRBV30 with TRBJ2-1, with no clear D. The CDR3: CAWSPFGPSEQFF. The CDR3 nucleotides are TGTGCCTGGAGTCCGTTCGGTCCAAGTGAGCAGTTCTTC. Using reference TRBV30 and TRBJ2-1 for the parts outside the CDR3, the full variable domain is SQTIHQWPATLVQPVGSPLSLECTVEGTSNPNLYWYRQAAGRGLQLLFYSVGIGQISSEVPQNLSASRPQDRQFILSSKKLLLSDSGFYLCAWSPFGPSEQFFGPGTRLTVL.